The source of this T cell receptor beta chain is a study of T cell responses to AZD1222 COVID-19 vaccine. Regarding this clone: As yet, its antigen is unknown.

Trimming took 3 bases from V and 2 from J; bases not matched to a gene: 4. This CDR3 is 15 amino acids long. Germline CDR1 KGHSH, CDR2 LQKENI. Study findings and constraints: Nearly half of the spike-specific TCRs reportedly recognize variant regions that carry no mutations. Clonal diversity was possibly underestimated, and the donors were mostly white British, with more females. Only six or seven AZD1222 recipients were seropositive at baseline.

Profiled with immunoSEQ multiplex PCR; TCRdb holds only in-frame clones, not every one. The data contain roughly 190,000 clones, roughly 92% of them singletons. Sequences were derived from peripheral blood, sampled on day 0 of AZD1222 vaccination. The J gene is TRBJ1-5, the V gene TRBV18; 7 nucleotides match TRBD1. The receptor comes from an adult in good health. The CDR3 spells CASSPATGGNQPQHF. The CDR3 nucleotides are TGTGCCAGCTCACCGGCCACAGGGGGCAATCAGCCCCAGCATTTT.